This T cell receptor (beta chain) was captured in a study of blood T cell repertoires in COVID-19 (dated by TCRdb to the early 2020s). The study in broad terms: The collaborator samples originated in the United States, Italy and Spain and spanned the acute and convalescent phases of COVID-19. The prospective study material was composed of cDNA or gDNA derived from T cells, B-cell-depleted T cells, or PBMCs. A freely available public database, intended as a resource for researchers studying the immune response to SARS-CoV-2, is where the repertoires were released. The samples were drawn from the first 160 participants of the ongoing ImmuneRACE study and from 1,200 or so subjects provided by 6 global collaborators. Subjects who had been exposed to COVID-19, were actively infected with it, or had recovered from it provided the deeply sampled blood TCRbeta repertoires that made up the dataset. Where available, HLA class I and class II types were obtained from metadata supplied by the sample provider rather than from assay-based typing. The sample metadata nearly always contained a de-identified subject ID, COVID-19 status, age in years and sex. Overall results and qualifications from the work: The quantity of clinical and demographic metadata differed by source and by participant and was supplied without curation.

A remark on this clone: Its antigen target is currently unknown. The input lacks base qualities; no much larger clone sits a single base away.

The immunoSEQ Assay, a bias-controlled multiplex PCR, was used to amplify TCRbeta CDR3 regions from genomic DNA. The authors' pipeline ran thus. The number of nucleated cells in each sample was estimated by amplification of reference gene primers within the assay. To quantify the absolute abundance of each unique TCRbeta CDR3 rearrangement, sequence reads were collapsed and filtered. For each sample, productive Simpson clonality was calculated as the square root of Simpson's diversity index across productive rearrangements. The source is immuneACCESS, and TCRdb retained only in-frame sequences with V and J called. Part of the clones is not carried over; for the studies checked, unresolved V genes explain less than half of this, and the remainder is unexplained. The V and J calls and clone size were taken over from that table, and D and trimming were inferred from the DNA. The table for this sample lists 40,000 to 50,000 clones; roughly 87% of them were counted only once. The biggest ten clones account for about 4.3% of the sample.

CDR1 is given as LNHNV and CDR2 as YYDKDF, both from the germline V gene (reference sequence). The CDR3 starts with the cysteine, ends with the phenylalanine, and has 18 residues. Just the 54-base CDR3 DNA is kept, in frame starting at base 1. Compared with germline, V lacks 0 bases and J lacks 0 bases; bases without a gene match: 8. Each collaborating institution followed its own protocols to collect whole blood in K2EDTA tubes. For TCRbeta analysis, collaborator samples were shipped as frozen whole blood, as isolated PBMCs, or as DNA extracted from either sample type. The chain joins TRBV15 to TRBJ1-3; TRBD1 aligns with 7 central bases. The sample comprised peripheral blood. This sequence originates from a man in his 60s with acute or convalescent COVID-19. In nucleotide form, the sequence is TGTGCCACCAGCAGAGAATTACAGGGGATGGGCTCTGGAAACACCATATATTTT. This yields the protein CATSRELQGMGSGNTIYF.